This T cell receptor beta chain appears in the sequencing data of a study of CD8 T cells in ankylosing spondylitis. Using its own MiXCR run on the 5' RACE reads, TCRdb lists one record per CDR3 protein. The data hold approximately 140,000 distinct CDR3 sequences, with approximately 9.7% observed a single time. The germline V gene encodes CDR1 SGHRS and CDR2 YFSETQ. This CDR3 spans 14 amino acids. V lost 4 bases and J lost 0, with 11 bases in between. This clonotype was counted many times. The TCR sequence derives from a male donor with ankylosing spondylitis or in good health (not recorded which). This chain joins TRBV5-1 and TRBJ2-7, with D uncertain. Input material: blood, either unsorted or a sorted T cell fraction (not recorded which). The CDR3 coding sequence is TGCGCCAGCAGCCCATCGGGCGTCTCCTACGAGCAGTACTTC. Translating it yields CASSPSGVSYEQYF.